Ten or more counts support the clone carrying this T cell receptor (beta chain). The antigen is undetermined. TCRdb keeps only in-frame clones here, not all; method: immunoSEQ multiplex PCR. The sample has 7,500 to 8,000 clones, none seen only once; the top ten hold roughly 6%. Germline V CDR1 and CDR2: SEHNR, FQNEAQ (reference sequence). J was trimmed by 2 bases and V by 6 bases; bases with no gene match: 4. There are 14 residues in the CDR3. Treatment was busulfan-fludarabine conditioning, a marrow graft, and cyclophosphamide on days +3 and +4. The sample belongs to a study of T cells after posttransplantation cyclophosphamide. Points from the study as a whole: After PTCy, TRB diversity resembled that of CNI/methotrexate controls. Later post-transplant blood repertoires were often dominated by donor CD8+ memory clones.

This clonotype was obtained from a young adult male patient who received an allogeneic stem cell transplant from an unrelated donor, was CMV-positive, and had acute and chronic GVHD. Some T cells may trace back to the graft donor. Sequences were derived from PBMCs, sampled after allogeneic stem cell transplant with posttransplant cyclophosphamide. The V call is TRBV7-9, the J call TRBJ1-3, with 7 bases identical to TRBD1. For the CDR3, the DNA is TGTGCCAGCAGTCAGCAGGGGGCTGGAAACACCATATATTTT. Its translation is CASSQQGAGNTIYF.